This TCR beta chain derives from a study of T cell responses to AZD1222 COVID-19 vaccine. Study observations and caveats: It should be noted that donors were predominantly white British and more often female, and clonal diversity was possibly underestimated. Regions 160-218 and 743-854 held dominance among vaccine-associated CD4 TCRs, which spanned spike.

Libraries were prepared by immunoSEQ multiplex PCR; TCRdb keeps only in-frame clonotypes and omits some of them. This sample has some 150,000 clones, with more than 75% found just once. This CDR3 region has 15 residues. Per the germline V gene, CDR1 is MRHNA and CDR2 is SNTAGT. Deletions cut 6 bases from V and 4 bases from J, with 18 bases between. Concerning this clone itself: Its antigen is as yet unknown.

The genes are TRBV6-4 and TRBJ1-1; D possibly corresponds to TRBD1 (5 bases). Here the sequenced sample was peripheral blood, taken on day 0 of AZD1222 vaccination. The receptor's source is an adult in good health. CDR3 protein: CASRERFWGGTEAFF. As DNA, the CDR3 is TGTGCCAGCAGGGAACGTTTCTGGGGGGGCACTGAAGCTTTCTTT.